The 32 T cell receptor beta chains listed next were all sequenced from one sample in a study of read filtering for tumor transcriptome and immune sequencing. From roughly 400 ng of RNA, a library with molecular barcoded alpha/delta and beta/gamma adaptors was made. TCRdb processed the reads anew with MiXCR; each CDR3 protein has one entry. The sample lists over 50,000 distinct CDR3 sequences, roughly 19% seen once, with over 12% in the top ten. Sequencing input: a population of CD138-negative cells sorted from bone marrow. The receptors derive from a donor aged 40 or over with multiple myeloma.

This clonotype occurred once. Germline and junction disagree at one end, which may indicate a read error. The chain couples TRBV4-2 to TRBJ2-1, with 11 bases aligning to TRBD2. The CDR3 spans 18 residues. In germline, CDR1 is LGHNA, CDR2 YNFKEQ. CDR3 loop: CASSPAPTSGRSYNVQFF. CDR3 coding DNA: TGTGCCAGCAGCCCGGCCCCTACTAGCGGGAGATCCTACAATGTGCAGTTCTTC.

This clonotype appeared many times. CDR3 nucleotide sequence: TGTGCCAGCAGTTTTTCAGGGATAGCGGGAGGGCCGGAGACCCAGTACTTC. This encodes CASSFSGIAGGPETQYF. The chain couples TRBV28 to TRBJ2-5; 11 nucleotides align to TRBD2. Per germline, CDR1 MDHEN and CDR2 SYDVKM. V lost 3 bases, J lost 5 bases, and 11 bases stayed unmatched. There are 17 residues in the CDR3.

V and J are TRBV20-1 and TRBJ2-1, with D possibly matching TRBD2 (6 bases). The germline V gene encodes CDR1 DFQATT and CDR2 SNEGSKA (reference sequence). V lost 3 bases, J lost 5 bases, and 23 bases lay in between. The CDR3 length is 17 residues. CDR3 bases: TGCAGTGCTAGCGGGGACTCCAGAGAGAGGCCGGACAATGAGCAGTTCTTC. This codes for CSASGDSRERPDNEQFF.

This clonotype was seen repeatedly, ten times or more. The chain employs TRBV7-2 and TRBJ2-6; no firm D call. Germline V gives CDR1 SGHTA, CDR2 FQGNSA. There are 16 residues in the CDR3. V lost 4 bases to trimming and J lost 0 bases, with 10 bases between them. CDR3 bases: TGTGCCAGCAGCTCTAAGATACGCTCTGGGGCCAACGTCCTGACTTTC. Residues: CASSSKIRSGANVLTF.

The rearrangement links TRBV12-3 or TRBV12-4 to TRBJ1-2; D is uncertain. Trimming removed 7 bases from V and 7 bases from J, with 16 bases in between. This CDR3 contains 13 residues. The CDR3 protein is CASNLNGPPGYTF. Written as DNA, the CDR3 is TGTGCCAGCAACCTAAATGGCCCCCCTGGCTACACCTTC.

This clonotype was picked up a small number of times. The DNA of the CDR3 is TGTGCCAGCAGTTTATATGGTTACCGGAACACCGACTCCGGGCCCCAGCATTTT. It codes for CASSLYGYRNTDSGPQHF. The rearrangement joins TRBV27 to TRBJ1-5; unclear D gene. The V gene's germline CDR1 is MNHEY and CDR2 SMNVEV (reference sequence). The ends were cut back, 1 base at V and 9 bases at J, with 25 bases in the middle. The CDR3 is made up of 18 amino acids.

This chain uses TRBV11-2 with TRBJ1-2; D gene unclear. The CDR3 runs to 13 residues. With 5 bases removed from V and 4 bases from J, the gap between germline ends came to 11 bases. The germline gives CDR1 SGHAT, CDR2 FQNNGV. The CDR3 sequence: CASSPLYAYGYTF. In DNA, the CDR3 is TGTGCCAGCAGCCCGCTGTATGCCTATGGCTACACCTTC.

Points on this clonotype: The junction shows a germline mismatch at one end, possibly a read error. This chain joins TRBV20-1 and TRBJ1-1; D perhaps matches TRBD1 (6 bases). The CDR3 contains 13 residues. Germline CDR1 and CDR2: DFQATT and SNEGSKA (reference sequence). CDR3 protein: CSAKGGVGTGAFF. DNA of the CDR3: TGCAGTGCTAAGGGGGGGGTGGGCACTGGAGCTTTCTTT.

This clonotype was counted a few times. The chain recombines TRBV2 with TRBJ2-3, with D possibly being TRBD1 (7 bases). The CDR3 has 16 amino acids. The V gene's germline CDR1 is SNHLY and CDR2 FYNNEI. V lost 3 bases and J 8 bases, leaving 21 bases between the germline ends. DNA for the CDR3: TGTGCCAGCAGTGATTCAGGAGGGGGCTGGGCAGGTACGCAGTATTTT. Its protein is CASSDSGGGWAGTQYF.

This clonotype showed up many times. J is TRBJ1-1 and V is TRBV20-1; D is unclear. Germline lookup yields CDR1 DFQATT and CDR2 SNEGSKA (reference sequence). The CDR3 is 14 residues long. Trimming removed 1 base from V and 0 bases from J, with 9 bases in between. The CDR3 DNA reads TGCAGTGCTAGAGTACAGAGGATGAACACTGAAGCTTTCTTT. It is translated as CSARVQRMNTEAFF.

This clonotype has just a few counts. The junction differs from germline at one of its ends, possibly a read error. The V and J genes are TRBV6-6 and TRBJ2-7, with 16 nucleotides matching TRBD2. The CDR3 covers 15 residues. Looked up from germline, CDR1 is MNHNY and CDR2 is SVGAGI (reference sequence). This CDR3 is CASSPNGVGLAGGPF. CDR3 nucleotides: TGTGCCAGCAGCCCAAACGGCGTGGGACTAGCGGGAGGGCCTTTC.

Remarks on this clonotype: One end of the junction does not line up with germline, which may come from a read error. J is TRBJ2-7 and V is TRBV12-3 or TRBV12-4; D perhaps matches TRBD2 (6 bases). This CDR3 is built from 11 residues. CDR3 nucleotide sequence: TGTGCCAGCGGTCGGGGGATCGAGAAGTACTTC. Its protein product is CASGRGIEKYF.

The table lists this clonotype with many counts. The V gene is TRBV7-2, the J gene TRBJ2-4; D is unclear. The CDR3 is 17 residues long. Germline loops: CDR1 SGHTA, CDR2 FQGNSA. Trimming cost V 4 bases and J 1 base, with 17 bases left between them. CDR3 protein: CASSWYLGARAKNIQYF. CDR3 coding DNA: TGTGCCAGCAGCTGGTATCTCGGTGCCCGGGCCAAAAACATTCAGTACTTC.

This clonotype was recorded many times. The chain combines TRBV20-1 with TRBJ2-2; 9 bases are shared with TRBD1. This CDR3 is built from 16 residues. CDR1 and CDR2 from the germline V gene are DFQATT and SNEGSKA (reference sequence). V lost 3 bases to trimming and J lost 1 base; unmatched junction nucleotides: 6. This CDR3 reads CSARVPGQGNTGELFF. In DNA form, the CDR3 reads TGCAGTGCTAGGGTACCGGGACAGGGGAACACCGGGGAGCTGTTTTTT.

The V and J genes are TRBV15 and TRBJ1-5; D might be TRBD1 (6 bases). The CDR3 is 18 residues long. Germline assignment: CDR1 LNHNV and CDR2 YYDKDF (reference sequence). Between the trimmed V and J ends, which lost 0 bases and 4 bases, there was a span of 19 bases. CDR3 sequence reads: CATSRDQELGGLNQPQHF. The CDR3 region has the DNA TGTGCCACCAGCAGAGATCAAGAACTGGGGGGCCTAAATCAGCCCCAGCATTTT.

This clonotype was detected a few times. This chain uses TRBV27 with TRBJ2-5; TRBD2 matches 8 bases. From germline, CDR1 is MNHEY and CDR2 SMNVEV (reference sequence). The CDR3 consists of 15 residues. The junction had 6 bases not matched to a gene; V was cut back by 4 bases and J by 2 bases. The CDR3 reads CASSSRTSRQETQYF. For the CDR3, the DNA is TGTGCCAGCAGTTCTAGGACTAGCAGACAAGAGACCCAGTACTTC.

There are many counts of this clonotype. J is TRBJ2-3 and V is TRBV28; no clear D. The length of the CDR3 is 13 residues. Germline V lookup: CDR1 MDHEN, CDR2 SYDVKM. The V end was cut by 7 bases, the J end by 4 bases, with 12 bases between. The CDR3 DNA reads as TGTGCCAGCAAGCCTAGAGTTCCAGATACGCAGTATTTT. As protein: CASKPRVPDTQYF.

This chain joins TRBV5-1 and TRBJ1-4, with unresolved D. Germline CDR1 and CDR2: SGHRS and YFSETQ. This CDR3 comprises 13 residues. The V and J ends lost 5 bases and 8 bases respectively, with 13 bases between them. The CDR3 DNA sequence: TGCGCCAGCAGGAATGGGGTGAACGAAAAACTGTTTTTT. Amino acid sequence: CASRNGVNEKLFF.

This clonotype showed up many times. The V gene is TRBV20-1, the J gene TRBJ2-1; 13 bases map to TRBD2. The CDR3 length is 17 residues. Unmatched junction bases numbered 11, after V lost 1 base and J lost 8 bases. Germline V gene lookup returns CDR1 DFQATT and CDR2 SNEGSKA (reference sequence). The CDR3 reads CSARVTPGLAGEDEQFF. CDR3 DNA: TGCAGTGCTAGAGTGACCCCCGGACTAGCGGGAGAAGATGAGCAGTTCTTC.

This clonotype has ten or more counts. V and J are TRBV7-6 and TRBJ2-2; 9 nucleotides match TRBD1. This CDR3 has 15 amino acids. V shed 5 bases, J shed 4 bases, and the junction held 5 bases outside the gene matches. Germline V gene sequence: CDR1 SGHVS, CDR2 FNYEAQ. CDR3 nucleotide sequence: TGTGCCAGCAGCACACAGGGGGCGAGCACCGGGGAGCTGTTTTTT. It codes for CASSTQGASTGELFF.

A word on this clonotype: This may arise from a read error, as a much more abundant clone is one base away. This chain joins TRBV20-1 and TRBJ2-5, with 7 bases aligning to TRBD1. The CDR3 runs 15 residues. In germline, CDR1 is DFQATT, CDR2 SNEGSKA (reference sequence). Trimming removed 6 bases from V and 7 bases from J; junction bases left unmatched: 17. Here the CDR3 reads CSALPQGVLRGTQYF. The CDR3 DNA reads TGCAGTGCCCTTCCGCAGGGGGTCTTGAGGGGGACCCAGTACTTC.

This clonotype came up many times. DNA for the CDR3: TGCAGTGCCGATAACAGGGGGCTGACAGATACGCAGTATTTT. Its translation is CSADNRGLTDTQYF. The J gene is TRBJ2-3, the V gene TRBV20-1; 9 nucleotides line up with TRBD1. CDR1 and CDR2 (germline): DFQATT, SNEGSKA (reference sequence). Trimming removed 6 bases from V and 3 bases from J; junction bases left unmatched: 7. CDR3 length: 14 amino acids.

This clonotype came up many times. V gene TRBV20-1 combines with J gene TRBJ1-5; 8 bases are a match to TRBD1. CDR3 length equals 13 residues. After removal of 0 bases from V and 6 bases from J, the junction contained 1 base not matched to a gene. Germline lookup yields CDR1 DFQATT and CDR2 SNEGSKA (reference sequence). As DNA, the CDR3 is TGCAGTGCTAGAGAGACAGGGGTTCAGCCCCAGCATTTT. Its protein product is CSARETGVQPQHF.

Worth noting for this clonotype: This may come from a read error, since a much larger clone is one base off. This rearrangement joins TRBV5-1 to TRBJ1-5; no reliable D call. Trimming cost V 3 bases and J 6 bases, with 10 bases left between them. CDR3 length: 13 amino acids. Germline V gives CDR1 SGHRS, CDR2 YFSETQ. CDR3 in amino acids: CASSSNRGQPQHF. The CDR3 DNA follows: TGCGCCAGCAGCTCGAATCGGGGTCAGCCCCAGCATTTT. The variable domain in full, with the rest retrieved from reference TRBV5-1 and TRBJ1-5, is KAGVTQTPRYLIKTRGQQVTLSCSPISGHRSVSWYQQTPGQGLQFLFEYFSETQRNKGNFPGRFSGRQFSNSRSEMNVSTLELGDSALYLCASSSNRGQPQHFGDGTRLSIL.

In the case of this clonotype: A far larger clone is a single base away, which makes a read error likely. The chain couples TRBV6-1 to TRBJ2-1, with D perhaps assigned TRBD1 or TRBD2 (5 bases each). The CDR3 contains 15 residues. CDR1 is MNHNS, CDR2 SASEGT, per germline. Trimming took off 5 bases at V and 2 bases at J, with 13 bases between the two ends. The CDR3 DNA reads TGTGCCAGCAGTCCACGGGGACGTACCTACAATGAGCAGTTCTTC. This gives the protein CASSPRGRTYNEQFF.

This clonotype was counted many times. The rearrangement joins TRBV20-1 to TRBJ1-6; 7 bases are a match to TRBD1. CDR3 size: 17 residues. The germline V gene has CDR1 DFQATT and CDR2 SNEGSKA (reference sequence). V lost 1 base and J lost 4; bases outside the gene matches: 10. CDR3 protein: CSARGGRDSLYNSPLHF. CDR3 DNA sequence: TGCAGTGCTAGAGGAGGAAGGGACAGCCTTTATAATTCACCCCTCCACTTT.

This clonotype has at least ten counts. The CDR3 sequence is CASSQMQGMGGQNEQFF. The CDR3 DNA reads TGTGCCAGCAGCCAAATGCAGGGGATGGGTGGCCAAAATGAGCAGTTCTTC. The chain combines TRBV14 with TRBJ2-1, with D perhaps TRBD1 (6 bases). The V and J ends lost 2 bases and 7 bases respectively, with 21 bases between them. CDR3 size: 17 residues. CDR1 SGHDN and CDR2 FVKESK come from the germline V gene.

There are many counts of this clonotype. The chain has TRBV20-1 and TRBJ2-1; 9 nucleotides line up with TRBD2. CDR1 and CDR2 (germline): DFQATT, SNEGSKA (reference sequence). This CDR3 comprises 14 residues. Losses at the gene ends were 1 base for V and 6 bases for J; bases not matched to a gene: 4. Here the CDR3 DNA reads TGCAGTGCTAGAGTCGCGGGAGGGCGCAATGAGCAGTTCTTC. Protein: CSARVAGGRNEQFF.

The table lists this clonotype with a few counts. A much larger clone differs by one base, so this may be a read error. The V and J genes are TRBV4-1 and TRBJ2-5, with D possibly TRBD1 on 6 matching bases. The CDR3 length is 17 residues. Germline V CDR1 and CDR2: MGHRA, YSYEKL. The CDR3 DNA reads as TGCGCCAGCAGCCTGGGACGTTTAGGGGGTTACCAAGAGACCCGGTACTTC. Protein: CASSLGRLGGYQETRYF.

This clonotype was detected ten times or more. The rearrangement links TRBV5-1 to TRBJ2-3; D possibly uses TRBD1 or TRBD2 (5 bases each). Trimming stripped 4 bases from V and 2 bases from J, with 17 bases between. Germline V gene data show CDR1 as SGHRS and CDR2 as YFSETQ. The CDR3 has 16 residues. Here the CDR3 DNA reads TGCGCCAGCAGCCCCGAGCAGGGAGTCGCCACAGATACGCAGTATTTT. The encoded protein is CASSPEQGVATDTQYF.

Many counts were recorded for this clonotype. V gene TRBV20-1 combines with J gene TRBJ2-2; 10 nucleotides line up with TRBD2. V lost 3 bases to trimming and J lost 5 bases; unmatched junction nucleotides: 9. This CDR3 is built from 16 residues. Germline lookup yields CDR1 DFQATT and CDR2 SNEGSKA (reference sequence). CDR3 nucleotides: TGCAGTGCTAGCGGCACTAGCGGGACTTCGACCGGGGAGCTGTTTTTT. It codes for CSASGTSGTSTGELFF.

This clonotype was counted many times. V usage is TRBV14 and J usage is TRBJ2-5; D ambiguous. Per the germline V gene, CDR1 is SGHDN and CDR2 is FVKESK. This CDR3 has 17 amino acids. Deletions cut 5 bases from V and 1 base from J, with 20 bases between. The CDR3: CASSSPPLRKIQETQYF. CDR3 DNA sequence: TGTGCCAGCAGCTCCCCCCCGCTCAGGAAAATCCAAGAGACCCAGTACTTC. Full variable domain (outside the CDR3, taken from reference TRBV14 and TRBJ2-5): EAGVTQFPSHSVIEKGQTVTLRCDPISGHDNLYWYRRVMGKEIKFLLHFVKESKQDESGMPNNRFLAERTGGTYSTLKVQPAELEDSGVYFCASSSPPLRKIQETQYFGPGTRLLVL.